This T cell receptor beta chain was sequenced during a study of cytomegalovirus exposure and HLA in healthy donors. The wider study: Out of about 410 genotyped donors, about 81% belonged to the Caucasian-associated ancestry cluster.

Findings and caveats of the study: In a later analysis, HLA-C alleles had the fewest associated TCRs, DRB1 alleles the most. It was shown in a later analysis that HLA-associated TCR beta chains were more clonally expanded than other, equally common chains.

As regards this clone: Antigen: not known.

CDR3 length equals 14 residues. Deletions cut 1 base from V and 5 bases from J, with 11 bases between. Germline V lookup: CDR1 SGHAT, CDR2 FQNNGV. Primers: 60 Vbeta forward and 13 Jbeta reverse. Profiling relied on immunoSEQ multiplex PCR, and the TCRdb table lists in-frame clones only, not all of them. This sample has about 180,000 clones, with approximately 80% found just once. This TCR came from a girl aged 5-17 years in good health and CMV-seropositive. The J gene is TRBJ2-5, the V gene TRBV11-2; maybe TRBD2 (5 bases). The specimen was PBMCs. CDR3 coding DNA: TGTGCCAGCAGCTTAGGTTCGGGAACGGAGACCCAGTACTTC. This encodes CASSLGSGTETQYF.